These 20 T cell receptor beta chains came from one sample sequenced in a study of blood T cells in healthy people across ages. Then a second PCR, running roughly 7 to 11 cycles, was carried out with a sample-barcoded 5' primer and a J-beta primer mix. Each CDR3 protein gets one entry after TCRdb re-called the 5' RACE reads with MiXCR. The data contain about 840,000 distinct CDR3 sequences, about 28% of them seen just once; the ten biggest clones take up more than 8.5%. This sample also belongs to another study, concerning T cells of mothers and their children.

Sequencing was done on a sample of blood. These receptors all stem from a woman between 40 and 50 years old in good health.

This clonotype was counted between two and nine times. V gene TRBV12-3 or TRBV12-4 combines with J gene TRBJ2-3; TRBD2 matches 8 bases. J lost 2 bases, V lost 5 bases, and 9 bases had no gene match. The CDR3 consists of 16 residues. CDR3 nucleotides: TGTGCCAGCAGTCTACAAGCGGGGGTACCCACAGATACGCAGTATTTT. Its protein product is CASSLQAGVPTDTQYF.

This clonotype was counted a few times. The chain links TRBV7-2 to TRBJ2-1, with D unclear. The CDR3 loop spans 13 amino acids. V lost 3 bases and J lost 10, with 13 bases in between. CDR1 is SGHTA, CDR2 FQGNSA, per germline. CDR3 region: CASSFGVSSEQFF. CDR3 in DNA: TGTGCCAGCAGCTTTGGGGTGAGTTCGGAGCAGTTCTTC.

V and J are TRBV13 and TRBJ2-4, with TRBD2 matching 9 bases. V dropped 2 bases and J dropped 13; count of bases not matched to a gene: 18. The CDR3 sequence is 17 residues long. Germline V lookup: CDR1 PRHDT, CDR2 FYEKMQ (reference sequence). The CDR3 region is CASSLRLASGATNEQYF. CDR3 bases: TGTGCCAGCAGCTTACGGCTCGCTAGCGGGGCGACGAATGAGCAGTACTTC.

As regards this clonotype: This may stem from a read error, because a much larger clone lies one nucleotide away. The chain carries TRBV5-1 and TRBJ2-5; weak D call: TRBD1 (5 bases). Trimming removed 4 bases at V and 5 bases at J, with 18 bases between. The CDR3 extends over 15 amino acids. Germline loops: CDR1 SGHRS, CDR2 YFSETQ. The CDR3, as DNA: TGCGCCAGCAGCCGGACCGACAGCATCCATGAGACCCAGTACTTC. This translates into CASSRTDSIHETQYF. Supplemented by reference TRBV5-1 and TRBJ2-5, the full variable domain reads KAGVTQTPRYLIKTRGQQVTLSCSPISGHRSVSWYQQTPGQGLQFLFEYFSETQRNKGNFPGRFSGRQFSNSRSEMNVSTLELGDSALYLCASSRTDSIHETQYFGPGTRLLVL.

This clonotype was counted between two and nine times. The chain links TRBV19 to TRBJ2-7; D might be TRBD2 (5 bases). The CDR3 covers 13 residues. Germline V gene sequence: CDR1 LNHDA, CDR2 SQIVND (reference sequence). V was cut by 4 bases and J by 3 bases, with 10 bases left in between. The CDR3 DNA reads as TGTGCCAGTAGTACTAGCCTGAGCTACGAGCAGTACTTC. Its protein product is CASSTSLSYEQYF.

The J gene is TRBJ2-3, the V gene TRBV12-3 or TRBV12-4, with 7 nucleotides matching TRBD1. J gave up 2 bases and V 6 bases, and 11 bases lay outside the gene matches. There are 16 residues in the CDR3. This CDR3 is CASSQGGRSFTDTQYF. In DNA form, the CDR3 reads TGTGCCAGCAGCCAAGGGGGCAGATCCTTCACAGATACGCAGTATTTT.

Only a few counts were recorded for this clonotype. The rearrangement links TRBV2 to TRBJ2-5; 7 positions match TRBD1. Germline V gives CDR1 SNHLY, CDR2 FYNNEI. The CDR3 sequence is 12 residues long. The V and J ends lost 2 bases and 13 bases, in that order; junction bases with no gene match: 7. The CDR3 DNA reads TGTGCCAGCAGTGAAAACCGGGACAGTCGGTACTTC. Protein product: CASSENRDSRYF.

This sequence joins TRBV11-2 and TRBJ2-1; 9 bases agree with TRBD2. The junction had 3 bases not matched to a gene; V was cut back by 3 bases and J by 3 bases. Per the germline V gene, CDR1 is SGHAT and CDR2 is FQNNGV. This CDR3 spans 15 amino acids. CDR3 sequence: CASSLRTSVYNEQFF. CDR3 nucleotides: TGTGCCAGCAGCTTGCGGACTAGCGTCTACAATGAGCAGTTCTTC.

This clonotype was detected only a few times. The J gene is TRBJ2-1, the V gene TRBV6-1; 10 positions agree with TRBD2. The CDR3 length is 19 residues. Trimming removed 10 bases from V and 4 bases from J; junction bases left unmatched: 22. CDR1 is MNHNS, CDR2 SASEGT, per germline. The chain's CDR3 is CATRNAATSGATAYNEQFF. The CDR3 DNA reads as TGTGCCACCCGAAATGCTGCTACTAGCGGGGCGACCGCGTACAATGAGCAGTTCTTC.

This clonotype was seen many times. The rearrangement links TRBV12-3 or TRBV12-4 to TRBJ1-2, with a possible D match to TRBD1 (6 bases). V lost 0 bases and J 6 bases, leaving 11 bases between the germline ends. The CDR3 loop spans 14 amino acids. The CDR3 region has the DNA TGTGCCAGCAGTTTAGCGCCAGGGGCGAATGGCTACACCTTC. This gives the protein CASSLAPGANGYTF.

The V and J genes are TRBV20-1 and TRBJ1-2; the D is unclear. CDR3 size: 12 residues. The germline gives CDR1 DFQATT, CDR2 SNEGSKA (reference sequence). The CDR3 sequence is CTAKAANYGYTF. CDR3 coding DNA: TGCACCGCAAAGGCCGCGAACTATGGCTACACCTTC.

V gene TRBV14 combines with J gene TRBJ2-5; the D call may be TRBD1 or TRBD2 (5 bases each). Trimming left V 3 bases short and J 2 bases short, with 13 bases between. This CDR3 comprises 15 residues. Germline V gives CDR1 SGHDN, CDR2 FVKESK. The CDR3 region has the DNA TGTGCCAGCAGCCACCGGGGCAGGGCACAAGAGACCCAGTACTTC. This sequence encodes CASSHRGRAQETQYF. The variable domain in full, completed from reference TRBV14 and TRBJ2-5, reads EAGVTQFPSHSVIEKGQTVTLRCDPISGHDNLYWYRRVMGKEIKFLLHFVKESKQDESGMPNNRFLAERTGGTYSTLKVQPAELEDSGVYFCASSHRGRAQETQYFGPGTRLLVL.

The V and J genes are TRBV12-3 or TRBV12-4 and TRBJ2-5; TRBD2 matches 8 bases. This CDR3 region has 15 residues. J was trimmed by 4 bases and V by 5 bases; bases with no gene match: 9. CDR3 in amino acids: CASSLRSGGGETQYF. CDR3 in DNA: TGTGCCAGCAGTCTACGAAGCGGGGGAGGAGAGACCCAGTACTTC.

This chain joins TRBV28 and TRBJ1-6, with 8 bases identical to TRBD1. Per the germline V gene, CDR1 is MDHEN and CDR2 is SYDVKM. The CDR3 is made up of 11 amino acids. V was clipped by 10 bases and J by 9 bases; unmatched bases: 2. CDR3 protein: CANRGASPLHF. In DNA, the CDR3 is TGTGCCAACAGGGGGGCTTCACCCCTCCACTTT.

In its sample, this clonotype was seen a few times. The chain is built from TRBV28 and TRBJ2-3; 8 bases align to TRBD2. Losses at the gene ends were 8 bases for V and 0 bases for J; bases not matched to a gene: 13. CDR3 length equals 17 residues. The V gene's germline CDR1 is MDHEN and CDR2 SYDVKM. CDR3: CASCPPPLAGSTDTQYF. As DNA, the CDR3 is TGTGCCAGCTGTCCGCCCCCTTTAGCGGGGAGCACAGATACGCAGTATTTT.

This clonotype was found once. DNA of the CDR3: TGTGCCAGCAGCTTGGGAGGGGATGTCTACGAGCAGTACTTC. Translated, it gives CASSLGGDVYEQYF. This chain joins TRBV5-6 and TRBJ2-7, with D perhaps matching TRBD1 or TRBD2 (5 bases each). Trimming stripped 0 bases from V and 3 bases from J, with 10 bases between. CDR1 and CDR2 from the germline V gene are SGHDT and YYEEEE. The CDR3 spans 14 residues.

The genes are TRBV7-2 and TRBJ1-5; 11 bases line up with TRBD1. With V trimmed by 8 bases and J by 4 bases, 1 base remained unmatched. The length of the CDR3 is 13 residues. Germline-derived CDR1 and CDR2 are SGHTA and FQGNSA. The CDR3 protein is CASGDRGNQPQHF. The DNA of the CDR3 is TGTGCCAGCGGGGACAGGGGGAATCAGCCCCAGCATTTT.

Here the CDR3 reads CASSETGGYSYEQYF. For the CDR3, the DNA is TGTGCCAGTAGTGAGACAGGGGGCTACTCCTACGAGCAGTACTTC. The chain joins TRBV19 to TRBJ2-7; 10 bases align to TRBD1. Germline CDR1 reads LNHDA; CDR2 reads SQIVND (reference sequence). The trim removed 5 bases at V and 0 bases at J, leaving 4 bases unmatched. CDR3 length: 15 amino acids.

Turning to this clonotype: This may be a read error: a much more frequent sequence differs by one nucleotide. V is TRBV18 and J is TRBJ2-5, with 7 bases lining up with TRBD2. The DNA end favors TRBJ2-7, so the J call may be wrong. Germline V lookup: CDR1 KGHSH, CDR2 LQKENI. The CDR3 length is 16 residues. CDR3 sequence (DNA): TGTGCCAGCTCACCCTTGGGAGGGACGAGCAGCTACGAGCAGTACTTC. This translates into CASSPLGGTSSYEQYF.

Notes on this clonotype: Being one base from a much bigger clone, this may be a read error. V usage is TRBV6-2 or TRBV6-3 and J usage is TRBJ1-1; 9 bases map to TRBD1. From germline, CDR1 is MNHEY and CDR2 SVGEGT. The ends lost 6 bases at V and 4 bases at J; junction bases unmatched: 0. The CDR3 covers 12 residues. CDR3 in amino acids: CASRQGATEAFF. The DNA of the CDR3 is TGTGCCAGCAGACAGGGGGCCACTGAAGCTTTCTTT.